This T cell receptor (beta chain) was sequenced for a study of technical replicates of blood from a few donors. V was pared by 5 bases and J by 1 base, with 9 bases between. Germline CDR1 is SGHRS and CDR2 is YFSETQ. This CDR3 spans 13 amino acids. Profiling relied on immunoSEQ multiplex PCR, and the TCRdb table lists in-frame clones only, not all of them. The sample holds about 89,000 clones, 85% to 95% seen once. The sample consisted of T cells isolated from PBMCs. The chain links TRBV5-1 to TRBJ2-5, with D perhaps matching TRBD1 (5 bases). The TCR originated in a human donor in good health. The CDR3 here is CASRLTGQETQYF. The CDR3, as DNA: TGCGCCAGCAGATTAACAGGCCAAGAGACCCAGTACTTC.